The rows below give T cell receptor beta chains drawn from one sample of a study of T cells in Graves' hyperthyroidism and ophthalmopathy. From the multiplex PCR reads, TCRdb called clonotypes with MiXCR, one entry per CDR3 protein. Seen here are some 760,000 distinct CDR3 sequences, around 15% observed once, and the top ten hold about 9.4%. Sequencing was performed on blood. Source of these receptors: a woman between 18 and 29 years old with Graves' hyperthyroidism. The CDR3 runs from the conserved cysteine through the conserved F or W. The D gene is left open where the match is weak. The size entry is marked missing in some rows and otherwise reads once, few, many or a size class.

J,V,D,size,length,CDR3,DNA
TRBJ2-7,TRBV11-2,TRBD1,many,15,CASSYTGDSGYEQYF,TGTGCCAGCAGCTACACTGGGGACAGCGGCTACGAGCAGTACTTC
TRBJ2-2,TRBV4-1,TRBD1,-,16,CASRKTGEGYTGELFF,TGCGCCAGCAGGAAGACAGGGGAAGGATACACCGGGGAGCTGTTTTTT
TRBJ2-6,TRBV12-3/TRBV12-4,-,-,13,CASSHTGANVLTF,TGTGCCAGCAGCCATACTGGGGCCAACGTCCTGACTTTC
TRBJ2-5,TRBV3-1,-,many,15,CASREGLQGQETQYF,TGTGCCAGCAGAGAAGGGTTGCAGGGGCAAGAGACCCAGTACTTC
TRBJ2-7,TRBV6-6,TRBD2,-,14,CASSYSGRREEQYF,TGTGCCAGCAGTTACTCGGGTCGGCGGGAGGAGCAGTACTTC
TRBJ2-1,TRBV29-1,TRBD2,-,13,CSVPGLAEYEQFF,TGCAGCGTGCCGGGACTAGCGGAGTACGAGCAGTTCTTC
TRBJ1-5,TRBV12-3/TRBV12-4,TRBD1,few,23,CASSFSWVEAGQVGVSGNQPQHF,TGTGCCAGCAGTTTTTCTTGGGTGGAGGCGGGACAGGTCGGCGTATCCGGCAATCAGCCCCAGCATTTT
TRBJ2-3,TRBV9,TRBD2,many,14,CASSVSGTADTQYF,TGTGCCAGCAGCGTAAGCGGGACGGCAGATACGCAGTATTTT
TRBJ2-7,TRBV13,TRBD2,many,15,CASSLVRTRGYEQYF,TGTGCCAGCAGCTTAGTACGGACTAGGGGCTACGAGCAGTACTTC
TRBJ1-1,TRBV30,-,many,13,CAWSVVRNTEAFF,TGTGCCTGGAGTGTCGTTCGCAACACTGAAGCTTTCTTT
TRBJ1-1,TRBV30,-,-,15,CAWREGARGNTEAFF,TGTGCCTGGAGGGAAGGGGCGCGGGGGAACACTGAAGCTTTCTTT
TRBJ2-7,TRBV7-2,-,many,13,CASSPRFPYEQYF,TGTGCCAGCAGCCCTAGGTTCCCCTACGAGCAGTACTTC
TRBJ2-3,TRBV20-1,-,few,15,CSARDSLADTDTQYF,TGCAGTGCTAGAGATTCCCTTGCCGACACAGATACGCAGTATTTT
TRBJ1-5,TRBV18,TRBD1,-,14,CASSRGGTNQPQHF,TGTGCCAGCTCCAGGGGGGGGACCAATCAGCCCCAGCATTTT
TRBJ1-5,TRBV30,-,few,13,CAWSVGINQPQHF,TGTGCCTGGAGTGTCGGGATCAATCAGCCCCAGCATTTT
TRBJ1-5,TRBV12-3/TRBV12-4,-,-,14,CASSLAARDQPQHF,TGTGCCAGCAGTTTAGCGGCCAGGGATCAGCCCCAGCATTTT
TRBJ2-5,TRBV7-3,TRBD2,-,14,CASSLAGRGKTQYF,TGTGCCAGCAGCTTAGCGGGGAGGGGAAAGACCCAGTACTTC
TRBJ2-7,TRBV5-8,TRBD1,few,13,CASSRDRAYGQYF,TGTGCCAGCAGTCGCGACAGGGCCTACGGGCAGTACTTC
TRBJ2-1,TRBV15,-,-,17,CATSRDSWELGRNEQLF,TGTGCCACCAGCAGAGATAGTTGGGAGTTGGGGCGCAATGAGCAGCTCTTC
TRBJ2-7,TRBV2,TRBD2,few,15,CASKEASGATYEQYF,TGTGCCAGCAAAGAGGCTAGCGGGGCGACCTACGAGCAGTACTTC
TRBJ2-5,TRBV5-1,-,-,13,CASSLAVEETQYF,TGCGCCAGCAGCTTGGCCGTGGAAGAGACCCAGTACTTC
TRBJ1-1,TRBV11-2,-,many,15,CASSLDRLLNTEAFF,TGTGCCAGCAGCTTAGATCGGTTATTGAACACTGAAGCTTTCTTT
TRBJ2-3,TRBV18,-,many,16,CASSPYDLASTDTQYF,TGTGCCAGCTCACCCTACGACTTAGCAAGCACAGATACGCAGTATTTT
TRBJ2-1,TRBV7-8,TRBD2,-,18,CASSLGSLAGRGPNEQFF,TGTGCCAGCAGCTTAGGATCTCTAGCGGGAAGGGGACCCAATGAGCAGTTCTTC
TRBJ2-1,TRBV11-3,TRBD2,many,15,CASSFSGRKHNEQFF,TGTGCCAGCAGCTTTAGCGGGAGGAAACACAATGAGCAGTTCTTC
TRBJ2-5,TRBV7-9,TRBD2,few,17,CASSRVPGLALQETQYF,TGTGCCAGCAGCCGGGTACCGGGACTAGCTCTACAAGAGACCCAGTACTTC
TRBJ1-5,TRBV25-1,-,-,17,CASSGQGGAGGNQPQHF,TGTGCCAGCAGTGGACAAGGGGGGGCAGGAGGCAATCAGCCCCAGCATTTT
TRBJ2-2,TRBV28,TRBD1,-,15,CASSSGTGYSGELFF,TGTGCCAGCAGCTCCGGGACAGGGTACTCCGGGGAGCTGTTTTTT
TRBJ2-1,TRBV7-9,-,few,19,CASSLGGGLRLDSYNEQFF,TGTGCCAGCAGCTTAGGGGGAGGCCTCAGACTAGACTCCTACAATGAGCAGTTCTTC
TRBJ2-3,TRBV18,-,many,15,CASAPGTGGTDTQYF,TGTGCCAGCGCTCCGGGCACCGGGGGCACAGATACGCAGTATTTT
TRBJ1-1,TRBV7-9,-,many,13,CASSLAGNTEAFF,TGTGCCAGCAGCTTGGCCGGGAACACTGAAGCTTTCTTT
TRBJ2-7,TRBV5-1,-,many,14,CASSLEVLSYEQYF,TGCGCCAGCAGCTTGGAGGTCCTTTCATACGAGCAGTACTTC
TRBJ1-1,TRBV29-1,-,few,11,CSVRTNTEAFF,TGCAGCGTTCGCACGAACACTGAAGCTTTCTTT
TRBJ2-1,TRBV30,TRBD2,many,13,CAWSVTRGGEQFF,TGTGCCTGGAGTGTGACCCGGGGGGGAGAGCAGTTCTTC
TRBJ2-7,TRBV9,-,many,17,CASSVGIDDRISYEQYF,TGTGCCAGCAGCGTAGGAATAGATGACAGAATCTCCTACGAGCAGTACTTC
TRBJ2-7,TRBV5-5,TRBD1,many,15,CASSYGTGPTYEQYF,TGTGCCAGCAGCTACGGGACAGGGCCTACCTACGAGCAGTACTTC
TRBJ2-5,TRBV5-1,-,many,17,CASSLAVRNSPQETQYF,TGCGCCAGCAGCTTGGCCGTACGGAATTCTCCACAAGAGACCCAGTACTTC
TRBJ2-7,TRBV6-1,-,many,11,CASSERAKQYF,TGTGCCAGCAGTGAAAGGGCCAAGCAGTACTTC
TRBJ2-7,TRBV18,-,many,12,CASSPTTYEQYF,TGTGCCAGCAGCCCGACTACCTACGAGCAGTACTTC
TRBJ2-2,TRBV30,-,few,15,CAWSVTTLDTGELFF,TGTGCCTGGAGCGTGACCACATTGGACACCGGGGAGCTGTTTTTT